This T cell receptor beta chain was captured in a study of blood T cell repertoires in COVID-19. Study-wide background: Sample material is recorded as cDNA or gDNA derived from T cells, B-cell-depleted T cells, or PBMCs.

Authors' methods: Researchers report that nucleated cell counts were estimated from reference gene primer amplification. Method: immunoSEQ multiplex PCR; TCRdb's copy keeps in-frame clones and lacks some. The V and J calls and the clone size are those of that table, but D and trimming were determined from the DNA. The sample includes 200,000 or so clones, about 85% of them seen just once. From germline, CDR1 is MNHNS and CDR2 SASEGT. The CDR3 length is 19 residues. J lost 2 bases, V lost 4 bases, and 14 bases had no gene match. Enrolment of Seattle patients took place during active infection, and they were followed longitudinally.

V gene TRBV6-1 combines with J gene TRBJ1-5; TRBD1 matches 10 bases. The clonotype was recovered from an elderly woman with COVID-19, enrolled during active disease. The sequenced material came from peripheral blood. DNA of the CDR3: TGTGCCAGCAGTGGAGGAAGACAGGGGGCGAATCTGGGCAATCAGCCCCAGCATTTT. It encodes CASSGGRQGANLGNQPQHF.